This T cell receptor beta chain was sequenced in a study of cytomegalovirus exposure and HLA in healthy donors. Study at large: Earlier work reported approximately 100 million unique TCR beta sequences from 170 million or so T cells. Among the 300 to 400 donors who were genotyped, over 70% fell in the genetic ancestry cluster that is associated with self-reported Caucasian donors.

Vbeta (60) and Jbeta (13) primers were used in the PCR. The protocol was immunoSEQ multiplex PCR, while the TCRdb copy is restricted to in-frame clones and leaves out a portion. Found here are approximately 33,000 clones, nearly 55% of them singletons; the top ten hold around 6.2%. The V and J ends lost 5 bases and 2 bases, in that order; junction bases with no gene match: 10. This CDR3 has 16 residues. CDR1 SGHAT and CDR2 FQNNGV come from the germline V gene. Regarding the study as a whole: TRBV6-2, TRBV6-3 and some other V segments were unresolvable in 87-base-pair reads.

Turning to this clone: Its specificity is unknown.

V gene TRBV11-2 combines with J gene TRBJ2-5; TRBD2 aligns across 8 bases. Sequenced input: PBMCs. The origin of this receptor is a woman aged 40 to 50 in good health and CMV-seropositive. This CDR3 reads CASSRGLAGSQETQYF. In nucleotides, the CDR3 is TGTGCCAGCAGCCGCGGATTAGCGGGGAGTCAAGAGACCCAGTACTTC.